These T cell receptor beta chains were read from a single sample in a study of T cells after posttransplantation cyclophosphamide. Only in-frame clones appear in the TCRdb table, and some are missing; sequencing was by immunoSEQ multiplex PCR. The sample is made up of 30,000 or so clones, none counted only once. The sequenced sample consisted of PBMCs. The receptors were sampled from a woman aged 60-75 years in good health, CMV-negative, and a related stem cell transplant donor. CDR3s include the opening cysteine and the closing phenylalanine or tryptophan. Each record gives: V gene, D gene, clone size, J gene, CDR3 protein, CDR3 DNA. The D gene is left open where the match is weak. For some rows the clone size is stated as once, few or many, or as a class when expanded; others skip it.

TRBV4-2,-,many,TRBJ1-1,CASSLRGMNTEAFF,TGTGCCAGCAGCCTGAGGGGGATGAACACTGAAGCTTTCTTT
TRBV7-9,TRBD2,many,TRBJ2-7,CASSSLAGGFEQYF,TGTGCCAGCAGCTCCCTAGCGGGGGGTTTCGAGCAGTACTTC
TRBV28,-,many,TRBJ2-1,CASSLEQRRNEQFF,TGTGCCAGCAGTTTGGAACAGCGGAGGAATGAGCAGTTCTTC
TRBV10-3,TRBD2,many,TRBJ2-7,CAISEAGGPHEQYF,TGTGCCATCAGTGAGGCGGGGGGGCCACACGAGCAGTACTTC
TRBV20-1,-,few,TRBJ1-2,CSAGLGSGYTF,TGCAGTGCTGGACTGGGGAGTGGCTACACCTTC
TRBV5-3,-,many,TRBJ1-2,CARSPPYDQGRPDGYTF,TGTGCCAGAAGCCCCCCTTACGATCAGGGGCGCCCGGATGGCTACACCTTC
TRBV10-2,-,many,TRBJ2-2,CASKGTTTGELFF,TGCGCCAGCAAGGGGACAACCACCGGGGAGCTGTTTTTT
TRBV18,-,many,TRBJ2-1,CASSPVARVEQFF,TGTGCCAGCTCACCAGTCGCGAGAGTTGAGCAGTTCTTC
TRBV28,-,many,TRBJ1-1,CASNDDRRITEAFF,TGTGCCAGCAACGACGACAGGAGGATCACTGAAGCTTTCTTT
TRBV6-1,TRBD1,many,TRBJ1-6,CASRTDGTGSSPLHF,TGTGCCAGCAGAACCGACGGGACAGGGAGTTCACCCCTCCACTTT
TRBV7-9,-,many,TRBJ1-4,CASSEAYQGRSANEKLFF,TGTGCCAGCAGCGAAGCTTACCAGGGCAGGTCTGCTAATGAAAAACTGTTTTTT
TRBV4-1,-,many,TRBJ1-4,CASTRVGANEKLFF,TGCGCCAGCACCCGGGTAGGGGCTAATGAAAAACTGTTTTTT
TRBV30,-,many,TRBJ1-1,CAWRAGSATEAFF,TGTGCCTGGAGAGCAGGGTCGGCCACTGAAGCTTTCTTT
TRBV29-1,TRBD2,few,TRBJ2-1,CSVEGGGDEQFF,TGCAGCGTTGAGGGCGGGGGAGATGAGCAGTTCTTC
TRBV5-7,-,few,TRBJ1-5,CASSFFEGRESNQPQHF,TGTGCCAGCAGCTTTTTTGAGGGGCGTGAAAGCAATCAGCCCCAGCATTTT
TRBV5-6,-,many,TRBJ1-1,CASSLNRLNTEAFF,TGTGCCAGCAGCTTGAACAGGTTGAACACTGAAGCTTTCTTT
TRBV6-2/TRBV6-3,-,many,TRBJ2-7,CASSYSNLSVRITYEQYF,TGTGCCAGCAGTTACTCGAATTTAAGTGTCAGGATAACCTACGAGCAGTACTTC
TRBV29-1,TRBD1,few,TRBJ1-6,CSVARQGSPLHF,TGCAGCGTTGCTCGACAGGGTTCACCCCTCCACTTT
TRBV12-3/TRBV12-4,-,many,TRBJ1-1,CASSPTGRGTEAFF,TGTGCCAGCAGTCCGACAGGCCGAGGGACTGAAGCTTTCTTT
TRBV11-1,-,many,TRBJ1-5,CASQGRGDQPQHF,TGTGCCAGCCAGGGACGGGGGGATCAGCCCCAGCATTTT
TRBV29-1,TRBD1,few,TRBJ1-5,CSAGTDSGPQHF,TGCAGCGCCGGGACAGACAGTGGACCCCAGCATTTT
TRBV18,TRBD1,many,TRBJ1-1,CASSSTGLDTEAFF,TGTGCCAGCTCGTCGACAGGGTTGGACACTGAAGCTTTCTTT
TRBV7-8,TRBD2,few,TRBJ2-3,CASSLGSGNGNTQYF,TGTGCCAGCAGCTTAGGTAGCGGGAACGGGAATACGCAGTATTTT
TRBV28,TRBD1,many,TRBJ2-1,CASSQGVGEQFF,TGTGCCAGCAGCCAGGGGGTGGGTGAGCAGTTCTTC
TRBV18,TRBD1,many,TRBJ2-5,CASSPPITGVETQYF,TGTGCCAGCTCACCACCGATTACAGGGGTAGAGACCCAGTACTTC
TRBV5-6,TRBD1,many,TRBJ2-7,CASSTRDRGLYEQYF,TGTGCCAGCAGCACAAGGGACAGGGGGCTCTACGAGCAGTACTTC
TRBV7-2,-,few,TRBJ2-3,CASSIDRLTDTQYF,TGTGCCAGCAGCATCGACAGGCTCACAGATACGCAGTATTTT
TRBV30,-,-,TRBJ1-1,CAWSAKGGYQAFF,TGTGCCTGGAGTGCAAAGGGGGGGTACCAAGCTTTCTTT
TRBV18,TRBD2,many,TRBJ2-5,CASSPRGTRGEETQYF,TGTGCCAGCTCACCACGCGGGACTAGGGGTGAGGAGACCCAGTACTTC
TRBV19,TRBD1,many,TRBJ2-2,CASSMFGTGGTGELFF,TGTGCCAGTAGTATGTTTGGGACAGGGGGTACCGGGGAGCTGTTTTTT
TRBV5-6,-,many,TRBJ1-2,CASSLWTNYGYTF,TGTGCCAGCAGCCTCTGGACAAACTATGGCTACACCTTC
TRBV5-6,TRBD2,many,TRBJ2-2,CASSLVQRESGELFF,TGTGCCAGCAGCTTGGTCCAGCGGGAGTCCGGGGAGCTGTTTTTT
TRBV7-2,-,many,TRBJ2-3,CASSLGSRDTQYF,TGTGCCAGCAGCTTAGGCTCCCGGGATACGCAGTATTTT
TRBV7-9,-,many,TRBJ1-5,CASSLVGQGLQPQHF,TGTGCCAGCAGCTTAGTTGGGCAGGGTCTTCAGCCCCAGCATTTT
TRBV28,TRBD1,many,TRBJ1-2,CASRTGGFYGYTF,TGTGCCAGCAGGACAGGGGGCTTCTATGGCTACACCTTC
TRBV28,-,many,TRBJ2-1,CASTLTQSSYNEQFF,TGTGCCAGCACCCTCACCCAGAGCTCCTACAATGAGCAGTTCTTC